This TCR beta chain is drawn from a study of T-cell memory formation after mild COVID-19. This clonotype turned up a few times. The CDR3 totals 11 residues. The V gene's germline CDR1 is KGHDR and CDR2 SFDVKD. Between the trimmed V and J ends, which lost 10 bases and 0 bases, there was a span of 5 bases. A single record per CDR3 protein comes from TCRdb applying MiXCR to the 5' RACE reads. This sample has around 340,000 distinct CDR3 sequences, with 10% to 15% found just once. V and J are TRBV24-1 and TRBJ1-1; a possible D gene is TRBD1 (5 bases). The sequenced sample consisted of PBMCs or a T cell subset sorted from them (not recorded which). The receptor's source is a man younger than 30 who had mild COVID-19 (a few samples of this study predate the infection). Cell type and time point are not known. CDR3 in DNA: TGTGCCACAGGGGTGAACACTGAAGCTTTCTTT. It yields the protein CATGVNTEAFF.